The present TCR beta chain was sequenced within a study of beta chain features in type 1 diabetes. This clone was observed a handful of times. The antigen remains unidentified. Study conclusions and caveats: When cDNA is sequenced, cells with high TCR expression could be over-represented. Moderately but significantly shorter TCRB CDR3s were found in Type 1 diabetes patients in all four CD4+ subsets. In type 1 diabetes patients, VDJ junctions had fewer insertions; deletions at these junctions were more frequent.

The CDR3 runs to 15 residues. Trimming cost V 4 bases and J 4 bases, with 16 bases left between them. CDR1 MGHRA and CDR2 YSYEKL come from the germline V gene. Expressed TCRB transcripts were sequenced, since all the RNA that had been isolated was reverse transcribed. TCRdb's copy holds only in-frame clones and misses some; the assay was immunoSEQ multiplex PCR. The table has approximately 260,000 clones, about a fifth seen once; the top ten hold about 0.027%. Sequenced input: naive CD4+ T cells from blood. The TCR sequence derives from a woman in her thirties or forties with type 1 diabetes. This sequence joins TRBV4-1 and TRBJ1-2; the D gene is possibly TRBD1 (5 bases). The DNA for the CDR3 is TGCGCCAGCAGCCCGGAGGGTCGACAGTTCTATGGCTACACCTTC. It codes for CASSPEGRQFYGYTF.